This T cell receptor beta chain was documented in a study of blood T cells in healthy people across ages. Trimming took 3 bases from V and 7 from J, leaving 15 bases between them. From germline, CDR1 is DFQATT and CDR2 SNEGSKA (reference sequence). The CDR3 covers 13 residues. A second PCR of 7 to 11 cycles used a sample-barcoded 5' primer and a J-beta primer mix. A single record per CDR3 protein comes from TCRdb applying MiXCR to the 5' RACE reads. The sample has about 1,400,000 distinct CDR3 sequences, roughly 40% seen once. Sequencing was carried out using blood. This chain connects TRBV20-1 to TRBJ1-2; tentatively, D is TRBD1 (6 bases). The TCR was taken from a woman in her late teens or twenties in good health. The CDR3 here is CSASDPLRGGYTF. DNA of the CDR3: TGCAGTGCTAGTGACCCCCTCAGGGGTGGCTACACCTTC.